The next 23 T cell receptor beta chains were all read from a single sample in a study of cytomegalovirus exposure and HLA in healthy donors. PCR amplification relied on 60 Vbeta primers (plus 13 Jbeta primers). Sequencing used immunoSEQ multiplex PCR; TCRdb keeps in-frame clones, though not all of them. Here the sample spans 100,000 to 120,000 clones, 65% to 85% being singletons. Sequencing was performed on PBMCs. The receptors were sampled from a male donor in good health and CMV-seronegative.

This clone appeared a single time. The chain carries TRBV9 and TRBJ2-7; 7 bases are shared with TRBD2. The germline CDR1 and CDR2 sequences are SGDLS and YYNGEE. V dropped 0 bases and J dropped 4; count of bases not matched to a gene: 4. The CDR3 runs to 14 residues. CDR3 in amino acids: CASSVDSGLYEQYF. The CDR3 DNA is TGTGCCAGCAGCGTAGATAGCGGGCTATACGAGCAGTACTTC.

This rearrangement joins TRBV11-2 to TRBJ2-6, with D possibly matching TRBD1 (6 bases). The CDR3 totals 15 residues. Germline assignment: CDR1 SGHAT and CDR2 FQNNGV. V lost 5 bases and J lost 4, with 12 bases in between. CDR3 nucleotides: TGTGCCAGCAGCAGTAGGGGGTTAGGGGCCAACGTCCTGACTTTC. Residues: CASSSRGLGANVLTF.

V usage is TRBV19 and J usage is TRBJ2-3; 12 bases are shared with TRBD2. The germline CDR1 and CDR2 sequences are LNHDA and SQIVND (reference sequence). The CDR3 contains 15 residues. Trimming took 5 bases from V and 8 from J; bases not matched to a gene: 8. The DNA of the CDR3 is TGTGCCAGTAGTGCCCTAGCGGGAGGGCCTGCTACGCAGTATTTT. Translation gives CASSALAGGPATQYF.

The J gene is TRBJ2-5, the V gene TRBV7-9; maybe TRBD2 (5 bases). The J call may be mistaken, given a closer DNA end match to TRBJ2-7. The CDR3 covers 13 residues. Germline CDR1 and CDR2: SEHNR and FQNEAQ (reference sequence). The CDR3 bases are TGTGCCAGCAGCTTAATCGGGATGAGCGAGCAGTACTTC. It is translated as CASSLIGMSEQYF.

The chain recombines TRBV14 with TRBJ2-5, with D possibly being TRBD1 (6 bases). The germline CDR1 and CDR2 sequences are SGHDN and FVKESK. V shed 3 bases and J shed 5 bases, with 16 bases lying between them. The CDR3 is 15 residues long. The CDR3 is CASSHITGKRETQYF. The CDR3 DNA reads TGTGCCAGCAGCCATATAACAGGGAAAAGGGAGACCCAGTACTTC. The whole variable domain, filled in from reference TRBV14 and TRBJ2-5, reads EAGVTQFPSHSVIEKGQTVTLRCDPISGHDNLYWYRRVMGKEIKFLLHFVKESKQDESGMPNNRFLAERTGGTYSTLKVQPAELEDSGVYFCASSHITGKRETQYFGPGTRLLVL.

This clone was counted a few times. In nucleotides, the CDR3 is TGTGCCATCAGTGCGGGGACAGGGAAGGACAATGAGCAGTTCTTC. It codes for CAISAGTGKDNEQFF. The J gene is TRBJ2-1, the V gene TRBV10-3, with 9 positions matching TRBD1. CDR3 length: 15 amino acids. Germline CDR1 and CDR2: ENHRY and SYGVKD. The V segment lost 4 bases and the J segment 5 bases; nucleotides outside the gene matches: 6.

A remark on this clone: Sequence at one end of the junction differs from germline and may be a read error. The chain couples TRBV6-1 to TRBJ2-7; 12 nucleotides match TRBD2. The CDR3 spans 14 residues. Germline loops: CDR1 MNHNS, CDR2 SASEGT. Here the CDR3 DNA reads TGTGCCAGCAGGCTAGCGGGAGGGTTCTACGAGCGGTACTTC. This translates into CASRLAGGFYERYF.

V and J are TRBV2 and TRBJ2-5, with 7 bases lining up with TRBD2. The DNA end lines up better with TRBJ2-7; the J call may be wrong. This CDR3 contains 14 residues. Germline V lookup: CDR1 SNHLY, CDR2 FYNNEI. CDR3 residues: CASSDAGVVYEQYF. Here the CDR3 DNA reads TGTGCCAGCAGTGATGCGGGAGTGGTTTACGAGCAGTACTTC.

CDR3 amino acids: CASSSSKLILHEQFF. The CDR3, as DNA: TGTGCCAGCAGCTCTTCTAAGCTAATCCTCCATGAGCAGTTCTTC. This chain uses TRBV7-9 with TRBJ2-1; D gene uncertain. Per the germline V gene, CDR1 is SEHNR and CDR2 is FQNEAQ (reference sequence). Trimming removed 4 bases at V and 8 bases at J, with 18 bases between. This CDR3 region has 15 residues.

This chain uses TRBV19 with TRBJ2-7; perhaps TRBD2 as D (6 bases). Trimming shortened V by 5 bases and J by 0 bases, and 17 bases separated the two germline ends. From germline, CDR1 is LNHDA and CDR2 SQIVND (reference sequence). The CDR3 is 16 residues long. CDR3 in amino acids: CASSRELARASYEQYF. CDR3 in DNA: TGTGCCAGTAGTCGGGAGCTAGCTCGAGCCTCCTACGAGCAGTACTTC. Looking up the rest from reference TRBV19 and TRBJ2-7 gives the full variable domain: DGGITQSPKYLFRKEGQNVTLSCEQNLNHDAMYWYRQDPGQGLRLIYYSQIVNDFQKGDIAEGYSVSREKKESFPLTVTSAQKNPTAFYLCASSRELARASYEQYFGPGTRLTVT.

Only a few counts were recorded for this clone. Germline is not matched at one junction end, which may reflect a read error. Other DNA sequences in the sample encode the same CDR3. The CDR3 reads CASKRQGFGYEQYF. The CDR3 DNA sequence: TGCGCCAGCAAGCGACAGGGCTTCGGCTACGAGCAGTACTTC. V and J are TRBV6-5 and TRBJ2-7, with 7 bases aligning to TRBD1. The CDR3 runs to 14 residues. Germline-derived CDR1 and CDR2 are MNHEY and SVGAGI.

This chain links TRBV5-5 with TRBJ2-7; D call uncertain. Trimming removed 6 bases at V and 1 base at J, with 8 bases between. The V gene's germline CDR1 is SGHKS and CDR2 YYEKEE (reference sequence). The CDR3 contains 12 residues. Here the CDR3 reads CASISRSYEQYF. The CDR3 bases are TGTGCCAGCATTTCGAGGTCCTACGAGCAGTACTTC.

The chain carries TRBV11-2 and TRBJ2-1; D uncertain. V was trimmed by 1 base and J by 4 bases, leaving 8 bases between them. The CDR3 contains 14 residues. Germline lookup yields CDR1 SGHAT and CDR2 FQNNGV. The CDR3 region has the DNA TGTGCCAGCAGCTTAGGCCCAGAATACAATGAGCAGTTCTTC. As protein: CASSLGPEYNEQFF. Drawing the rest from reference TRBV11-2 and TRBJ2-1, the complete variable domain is EAGVAQSPRYKIIEKRQSVAFWCNPISGHATLYWYQQILGQGPKLLIQFQNNGVVDDSQLPKDRFSAERLKGVDSTLKIQPAKLEDSAVYLCASSLGPEYNEQFFGPGTRLTVL.

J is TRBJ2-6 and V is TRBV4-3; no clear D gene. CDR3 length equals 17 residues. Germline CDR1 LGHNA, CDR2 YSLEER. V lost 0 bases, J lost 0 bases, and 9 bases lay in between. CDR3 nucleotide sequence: TGCGCCAGCAGCCAAGATCCTATACCCTCTGGGGCCAACGTCCTGACTTTC. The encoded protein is CASSQDPIPSGANVLTF.

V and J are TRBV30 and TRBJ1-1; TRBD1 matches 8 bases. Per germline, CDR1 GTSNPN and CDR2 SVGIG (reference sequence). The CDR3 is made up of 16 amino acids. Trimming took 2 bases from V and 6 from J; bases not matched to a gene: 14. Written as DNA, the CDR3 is TGTGCCTGGAGTCTTCCGGACAGGGTAAAGCTTGCTGAAGCTTTCTTT. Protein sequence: CAWSLPDRVKLAEAFF.

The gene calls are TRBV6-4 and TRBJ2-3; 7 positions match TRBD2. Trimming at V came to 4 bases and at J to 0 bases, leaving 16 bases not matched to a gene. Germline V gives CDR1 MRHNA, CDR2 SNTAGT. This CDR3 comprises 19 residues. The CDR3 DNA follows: TGTGCCAGCAGTGTTCGGGAGGCATTTTACAGTGCTAGCACAGATACGCAGTATTTT. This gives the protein CASSVREAFYSASTDTQYF.

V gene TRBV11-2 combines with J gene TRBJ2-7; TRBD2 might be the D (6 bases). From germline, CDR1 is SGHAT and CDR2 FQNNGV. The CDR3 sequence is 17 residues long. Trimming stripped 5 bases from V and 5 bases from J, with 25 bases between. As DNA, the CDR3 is TGTGCCAGCAGCCCTGGGGGTGCCGGGAGTAGGTATAACGAGCAGTACTTC. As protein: CASSPGGAGSRYNEQYF.

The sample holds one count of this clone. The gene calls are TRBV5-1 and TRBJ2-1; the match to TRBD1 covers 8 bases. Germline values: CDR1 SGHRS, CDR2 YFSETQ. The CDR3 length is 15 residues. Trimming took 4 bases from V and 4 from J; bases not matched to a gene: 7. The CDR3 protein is CASSLPGTGYNEQFF. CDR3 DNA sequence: TGCGCCAGCAGCCTACCCGGGACAGGTTACAATGAGCAGTTCTTC.

CDR3 DNA: TGTGCCAGCAGACCCCGACCAGGGTCCTACGAGCAGTACTTC. This codes for CASRPRPGSYEQYF. The chain uses TRBV5-6 and TRBJ2-7; tentative D call: TRBD1 (5 bases). The ends were cut back, 5 bases at V and 1 base at J, with 13 bases in the middle. Germline V lookup: CDR1 SGHDT, CDR2 YYEEEE. This CDR3 spans 14 amino acids.

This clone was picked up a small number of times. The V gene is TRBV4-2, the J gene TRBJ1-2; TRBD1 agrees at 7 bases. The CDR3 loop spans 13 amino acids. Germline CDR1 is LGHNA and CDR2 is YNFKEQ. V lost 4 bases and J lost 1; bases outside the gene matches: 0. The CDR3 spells CASSRDSNYGYTF. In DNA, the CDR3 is TGTGCCAGCAGCCGGGACAGTAACTATGGCTACACCTTC.

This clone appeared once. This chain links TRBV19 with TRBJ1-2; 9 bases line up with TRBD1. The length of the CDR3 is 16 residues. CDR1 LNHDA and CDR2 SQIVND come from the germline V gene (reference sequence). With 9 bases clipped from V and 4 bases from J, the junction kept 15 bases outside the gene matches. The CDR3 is CASRTTTGGASYGYTF. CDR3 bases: TGTGCCAGCCGAACCACCACAGGGGGCGCTTCCTATGGCTACACCTTC.

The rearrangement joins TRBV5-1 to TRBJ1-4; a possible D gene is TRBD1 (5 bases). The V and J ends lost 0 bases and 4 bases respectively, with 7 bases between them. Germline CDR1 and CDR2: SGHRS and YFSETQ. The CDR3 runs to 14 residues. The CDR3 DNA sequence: TGCGCCAGCAGCTTGGGCAGGGTTAATGAAAAACTGTTTTTT. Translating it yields CASSLGRVNEKLFF.

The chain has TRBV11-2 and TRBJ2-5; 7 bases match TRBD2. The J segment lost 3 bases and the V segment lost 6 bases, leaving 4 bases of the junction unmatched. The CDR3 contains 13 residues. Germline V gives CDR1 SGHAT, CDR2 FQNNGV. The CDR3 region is CASRRLAEETQYF. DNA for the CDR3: TGTGCCAGCAGACGACTAGCCGAAGAGACCCAGTACTTC. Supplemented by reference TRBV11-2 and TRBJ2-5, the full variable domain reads EAGVAQSPRYKIIEKRQSVAFWCNPISGHATLYWYQQILGQGPKLLIQFQNNGVVDDSQLPKDRFSAERLKGVDSTLKIQPAKLEDSAVYLCASRRLAEETQYFGPGTRLLVL.